These 21 T cell receptor beta chains were all obtained from the same sample, sequenced in a study of cytomegalovirus exposure and HLA in healthy donors. With 60 Vbeta and 13 Jbeta primers, the PCR was carried out. Method: immunoSEQ multiplex PCR; TCRdb's copy keeps in-frame clones and lacks some. The sample records more than 150,000 clones, roughly 87% being singletons. Source material: PBMCs. These receptors were taken from a middle-aged man in good health and CMV-seronegative.

V gene TRBV28 combines with J gene TRBJ2-5, with 8 positions matching TRBD1. V was pared by 6 bases and J by 4 bases, with 10 bases of the junction left unmatched. Germline CDR1 reads MDHEN; CDR2 reads SYDVKM. The CDR3 contains 15 residues. CDR3 in DNA: TGTGCCAGCAGACCCAGGACAGGGCGGGGAGAGACCCAGTACTTC. Translating gives CASRPRTGRGETQYF.

The V call is TRBV11-3, the J call TRBJ2-1; 7 positions match TRBD1. The CDR3 covers 14 residues. Trimming took 6 bases from V and 9 from J; bases not matched to a gene: 11. Germline V CDR1 and CDR2: SGHNT, YENEEA. CDR3 residues: CASSYSWDSSEQFF. The CDR3 nucleotides read TGTGCCAGCAGTTACAGCTGGGACAGCAGTGAGCAGTTCTTC.

This chain joins TRBV9 and TRBJ2-2; 11 bases fit TRBD2. The CDR3 totals 16 residues. The germline V gene has CDR1 SGDLS and CDR2 YYNGEE. The junction had 5 bases not matched to a gene; V was cut back by 2 bases and J by 5 bases. The CDR3 nucleotides are TGTGCCAGCAGCGTTACGGGACTAGCGGCAACCGGGGAGCTGTTTTTT. Its protein product is CASSVTGLAATGELFF.

DNA of the CDR3: TGTGCCAGCAGCCCCGGACAGGGTGTAAATGAGCAGTTCTTC. Its protein is CASSPGQGVNEQFF. The J gene is TRBJ2-1, the V gene TRBV7-3; 8 bases are shared with TRBD1. V was clipped by 5 bases and J by 7 bases; unmatched bases: 7. The CDR3 has 14 amino acids. Germline loops: CDR1 SGHTA, CDR2 FQGTGA.

The V and J genes are TRBV9 and TRBJ2-3; 11 positions agree with TRBD2. Germline CDR1 reads SGDLS; CDR2 reads YYNGEE. Germline trimming cut 0 bases from V and 8 bases from J; bases unmatched to any gene: 8. The CDR3 has 16 residues. CDR3 in amino acids: CASSVGSSGGATTQYF. CDR3 sequence (DNA): TGTGCCAGCAGCGTAGGTAGTAGCGGGGGGGCAACTACGCAGTATTTT.

This clone was counted a few times. V and J are TRBV18 and TRBJ2-7; 9 bases map to TRBD1. Germline V gene lookup returns CDR1 KGHSH and CDR2 LQKENI. The length of the CDR3 is 14 residues. V trimming: 6 bases; J trimming: 3 bases; junction bases outside the gene matches: 6. Here the CDR3 reads CASSTWTGVYEQYF. In DNA, the CDR3 is TGTGCCAGCTCGACCTGGACAGGGGTCTACGAGCAGTACTTC. The full variable domain, with the rest looked up from reference TRBV18 and TRBJ2-7, is NAGVMQNPRHLVRRRGQEARLRCSPMKGHSHVYWYRQLPEEGLKFMVYLQKENIIDESGMPKERFSAEFPKEGPSILRIQQVVRGDSAAYFCASSTWTGVYEQYFGPGTRLTVT.

This rearrangement joins TRBV7-6 to TRBJ2-2; D is perhaps TRBD1 (5 bases). CDR3 length: 16 amino acids. Trimming left V 5 bases short and J 2 bases short, with 15 bases between. CDR1 is SGHVS and CDR2 is FNYEAQ in the germline V gene. The CDR3 nucleotides are TGTGCCAGCAGCACAAACCTCCAGGGTAACACCGGGGAGCTGTTTTTT. Amino acids: CASSTNLQGNTGELFF.

J is TRBJ2-5 and V is TRBV6-1; D gene unclear. V was clipped by 10 bases and J by 4 bases, with 13 bases between them. Germline CDR1 and CDR2: MNHNS and SASEGT. The CDR3 loop spans 12 amino acids. The CDR3 nucleotides read TGTGCCACGTACCGGCCGGGAGAGACCCAGTACTTC. Translating it yields CATYRPGETQYF.

The rearrangement joins TRBV10-3 to TRBJ1-6; D perhaps matches TRBD1 (6 bases). This CDR3 is built from 15 residues. V lost 6 bases and J 6 bases, leaving 15 bases between the germline ends. Germline V gene data show CDR1 as ENHRY and CDR2 as SYGVKD. The CDR3 here is CAIRDRAGFNSPLHF. Written as DNA, the CDR3 is TGTGCCATCAGGGACAGAGCCGGGTTTAATTCACCCCTCCACTTT.

The chain has TRBV9 and TRBJ1-4; 7 nucleotides agree with TRBD1. Germline loops: CDR1 SGDLS, CDR2 YYNGEE. With V trimmed by 5 bases and J by 7 bases, 20 bases remained unmatched. CDR3 length: 18 amino acids. The CDR3 nucleotides are TGTGCCAGCAGATACGTAGACAGTAACGACAGGGAATTTGAAAAACTGTTTTTT. This translates into CASRYVDSNDREFEKLFF.

This rearrangement joins TRBV11-3 to TRBJ2-1; TRBD2 aligns across 11 bases. This CDR3 spans 17 amino acids. CDR1 SGHNT and CDR2 YENEEA come from the germline V gene. V was clipped by 5 bases and J by 6 bases; unmatched bases: 12. The CDR3 region is CASSRSPTSGGPNEQFF. CDR3 nucleotide sequence: TGTGCCAGCAGCCGGTCCCCCACTAGCGGGGGCCCCAATGAGCAGTTCTTC. Full variable domain (rest looked up from reference TRBV11-3 and TRBJ2-1): EAGVVQSPRYKIIEKKQPVAFWCNPISGHNTLYWYLQNLGQGPELLIRYENEEAVDDSQLPKDRFSAERLKGVDSTLKIQPAELGDSAVYLCASSRSPTSGGPNEQFFGPGTRLTVL.

This sequence joins TRBV7-2 and TRBJ2-2; 7 bases align to TRBD1. This CDR3 has 16 amino acids. V lost 4 bases and J lost 0; bases outside the gene matches: 5. Germline V lookup: CDR1 SGHTA, CDR2 FQGNSA. The DNA for the CDR3 is TGTGCCAGCAGCTCATACAGGGGTGCGAACACCGGGGAGCTGTTTTTT. Protein: CASSSYRGANTGELFF.

The chain links TRBV2 to TRBJ1-4, with TRBD1 matching 8 bases. Trimming removed 8 bases from V and 8 bases from J; junction bases left unmatched: 10. Per the germline V gene, CDR1 is SNHLY and CDR2 is FYNNEI. This CDR3 has 14 residues. The CDR3 region has the DNA TGTGCCAGCGGAACACCAAGGACAGGGGAAAAACTGTTTTTT. It is translated as CASGTPRTGEKLFF. The whole variable domain, remainder taken from reference TRBV2 and TRBJ1-4, is EPEVTQTPSHQVTQMGQEVILRCVPISNHLYFYWYRQILGQKVEFLVSFYNNEISEKSEIFDDQFSVERPDGSNFTLKIRSTKLEDSAMYFCASGTPRTGEKLFFGSGTQLSVL.

The chain carries TRBV7-3 and TRBJ1-6; D perhaps matches TRBD1 (5 bases). The V end lost 5 bases, the J end lost 7 bases, and 12 bases lay between the germline ends. The CDR3 has 14 amino acids. The germline V gene has CDR1 SGHTA and CDR2 FQGTGA. CDR3 residues: CASSTDSANSPLHF. CDR3 in DNA: TGTGCCAGCAGCACAGACAGCGCGAATTCACCCCTCCACTTT.

This clone turned up a few times. The same CDR3 arises from other DNA sequences in this sample as well. The chain employs TRBV5-1 and TRBJ1-2; D possibly corresponds to TRBD1 (5 bases). This CDR3 region has 13 residues. The germline V gene has CDR1 SGHRS and CDR2 YFSETQ. Trimming took 4 bases from V and 2 from J, leaving 9 bases between them. The CDR3 sequence: CASSPDRNYGYTF. CDR3 bases: TGCGCCAGCAGCCCCGACAGAAACTATGGCTACACCTTC.

The V call is TRBV6-6, the J call TRBJ1-6; 7 nucleotides align to TRBD1. The V gene end was trimmed by 6 bases and the J gene end by 7 bases; junction bases not matched to a gene: 12. The V gene's germline CDR1 is MNHNY and CDR2 SVGAGI (reference sequence). This CDR3 is built from 16 residues. This CDR3 reads CASRRGEGAGNSPLHF. The CDR3 DNA reads TGTGCCAGCAGGCGGGGGGAGGGGGCAGGCAATTCACCCCTCCACTTT.

The rearrangement joins TRBV29-1 to TRBJ2-1, with D perhaps matching TRBD1 (6 bases). The CDR3 runs to 12 residues. Trimming removed 6 bases at V and 8 bases at J, with 14 bases between. The germline CDR1 and CDR2 sequences are SQVTM and ANQGSEA. CDR3 in DNA: TGCAGCGTCGTCACAGGGAAAGATGAGCAGTTCTTC. Protein: CSVVTGKDEQFF.

The chain recombines TRBV7-2 with TRBJ2-7; 8 nucleotides match TRBD2. With V trimmed by 1 base and J by 6 bases, 11 bases remained unmatched. The CDR3 consists of 16 residues. The germline V gene encodes CDR1 SGHTA and CDR2 FQGNSA. The CDR3 region has the DNA TGTGCCAGCAGCTTAGTTCAGAGCGGGGGACCATTCGAGCAGTACTTC. Protein: CASSLVQSGGPFEQYF.

V usage is TRBV4-1 and J usage is TRBJ2-7; D is perhaps TRBD2 (5 bases). CDR3 length: 16 amino acids. V was cut by 0 bases and J by 2 bases, with 14 bases left in between. Looked up from germline, CDR1 is MGHRA and CDR2 is YSYEKL. This chain's CDR3 is CASSQDPGPGTYEQYF. In DNA, the CDR3 is TGCGCCAGCAGCCAAGATCCCGGCCCGGGAACCTACGAGCAGTACTTC.

This sequence joins TRBV5-6 and TRBJ1-2; D may be TRBD1 (6 bases). The CDR3 runs to 12 residues. Germline CDR1 and CDR2: SGHDT and YYEEEE. The V and J ends lost 3 bases and 7 bases respectively, with 10 bases between them. CDR3 amino acids: CASSSYRVGYTF. The CDR3 DNA reads TGTGCCAGCAGCTCCTACAGGGTTGGCTACACCTTC.

This clone was detected once. The genes are TRBV28 and TRBJ2-7; 10 bases are a match to TRBD1. CDR1 MDHEN and CDR2 SYDVKM come from the germline V gene. J lost 5 bases, V lost 2 bases, and 9 bases had no gene match. This CDR3 has 16 residues. CDR3 sequence: CASSLPGTGVLNEQYF. In nucleotides, the CDR3 is TGTGCCAGCAGTTTACCCGGGACAGGGGTTCTAAACGAGCAGTACTTC.